This TCR beta chain was captured in a study of post-analysis software for immune sequencing data. Findings of the study overall: Samples prepared in the same batch strongly co-clustered by F measure. Patients carried 4 or 5 TRBV segments more frequently than controls did, and TRBV5-6, TRBV5-1 and TRBV20-1 were among them. Compared with controls, patients showed significantly lower normalized Chao1 diversity.

V dropped 4 bases and J dropped 2 bases, with 7 bases sitting between them. Germline V gene data show CDR1 as SQVTM and CDR2 as ANQGSEA. The length of the CDR3 is 12 residues. Unique molecular identifiers tagged the TCR beta cDNA libraries. Out of roughly 0.85 to 10 million T cells, 450,000 to 600,000 cDNA molecules were generated. TCRdb reprocessed the PCR reads via MiXCR and lists one record per CDR3 protein. In the table there are fewer than 850,000 distinct CDR3 sequences, 46% of which are singletons. For this clonotype: Its antigen is unknown.

This clonotype was sampled from a girl aged 10 to 17 with multiple sclerosis. The V and J genes are TRBV29-1 and TRBJ2-3, with D unresolved. Sequenced input: blood. CDR3 sequence (DNA): TGCAGCGTTGGGGCGATCACAGATACGCAGTATTTT. It codes for CSVGAITDTQYF.